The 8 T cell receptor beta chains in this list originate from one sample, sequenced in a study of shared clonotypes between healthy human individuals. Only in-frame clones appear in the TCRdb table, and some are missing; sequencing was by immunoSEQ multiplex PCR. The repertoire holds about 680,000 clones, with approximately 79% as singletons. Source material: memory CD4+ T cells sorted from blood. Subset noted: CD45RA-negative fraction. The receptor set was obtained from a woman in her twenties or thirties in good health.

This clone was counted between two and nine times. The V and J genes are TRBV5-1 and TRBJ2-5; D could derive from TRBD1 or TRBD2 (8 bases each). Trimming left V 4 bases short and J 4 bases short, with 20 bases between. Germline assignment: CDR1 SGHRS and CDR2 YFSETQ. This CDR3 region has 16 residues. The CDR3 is CASSIAGPQGGETQYF. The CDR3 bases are TGCGCCAGCAGCATAGCGGGACCACAGGGGGGAGAGACCCAGTACTTC.

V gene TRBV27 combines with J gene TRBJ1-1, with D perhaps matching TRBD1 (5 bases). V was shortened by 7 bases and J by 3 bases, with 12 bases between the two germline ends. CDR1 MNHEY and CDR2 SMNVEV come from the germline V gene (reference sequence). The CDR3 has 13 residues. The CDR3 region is CASTRRGYTEAFF. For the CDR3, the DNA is TGTGCCAGCACCCGACGGGGCTACACTGAAGCTTTCTTT.

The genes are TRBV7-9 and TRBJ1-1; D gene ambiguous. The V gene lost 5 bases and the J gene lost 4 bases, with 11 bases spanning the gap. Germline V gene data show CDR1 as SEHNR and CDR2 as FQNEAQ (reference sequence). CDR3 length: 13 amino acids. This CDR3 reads CASSLQAATEAFF. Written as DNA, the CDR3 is TGTGCCAGCAGCCTTCAGGCTGCCACTGAAGCTTTCTTT. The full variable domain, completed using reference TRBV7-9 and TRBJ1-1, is DTGVSQNPRHKITKRGQNVTFRCDPISEHNRLYWYRQTLGQGPEFLTYFQNEAQLEKSRLLSDRFSAERPKGSFSTLEIQRTEQGDSAMYLCASSLQAATEAFFGQGTRLTVV.

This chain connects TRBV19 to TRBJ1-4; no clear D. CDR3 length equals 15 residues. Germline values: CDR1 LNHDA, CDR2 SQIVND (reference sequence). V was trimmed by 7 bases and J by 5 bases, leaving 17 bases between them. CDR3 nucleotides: TGTGCCAGTACCCTCAGAGCCCGGCGAAATGAAAAACTGTTTTTT. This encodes CASTLRARRNEKLFF.

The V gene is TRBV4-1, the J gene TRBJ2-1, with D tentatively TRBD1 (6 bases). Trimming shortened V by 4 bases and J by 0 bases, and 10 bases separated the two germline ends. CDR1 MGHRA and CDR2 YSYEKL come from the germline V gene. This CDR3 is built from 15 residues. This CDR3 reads CASSRGQRSYNEQFF. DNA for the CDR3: TGCGCCAGCAGCCGAGGACAGCGCTCCTACAATGAGCAGTTCTTC.

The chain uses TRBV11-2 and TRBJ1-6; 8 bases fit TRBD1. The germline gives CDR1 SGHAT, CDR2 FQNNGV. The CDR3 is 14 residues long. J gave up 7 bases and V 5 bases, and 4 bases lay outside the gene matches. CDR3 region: CASSLRQGNSPLHF. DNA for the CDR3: TGTGCCAGCAGCCTAAGACAGGGGAATTCACCCCTCCACTTT.

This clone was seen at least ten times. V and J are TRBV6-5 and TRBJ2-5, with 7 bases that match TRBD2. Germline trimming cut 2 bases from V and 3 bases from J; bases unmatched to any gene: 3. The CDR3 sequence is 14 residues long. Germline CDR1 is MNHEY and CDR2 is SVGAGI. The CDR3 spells CASSYGGGKETQYF. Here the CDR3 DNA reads TGTGCCAGCAGTTACGGGGGAGGGAAAGAGACCCAGTACTTC.

The CDR3 DNA sequence: TGTGCCAGCAGCGAAGACAGCCGGACTGGGAACACTGAAGCTTTCTTT. It yields the protein CASSEDSRTGNTEAFF. The rearrangement joins TRBV5-6 to TRBJ1-1; D might be TRBD1 (5 bases). Germline V lookup: CDR1 SGHDT, CDR2 YYEEEE. The CDR3 totals 16 residues. Trimming shortened V by 4 bases and J by 1 base, and 17 bases separated the two germline ends. Combining the CDR3 with reference TRBV5-6 and TRBJ1-1 gives the whole variable domain DAGVTQSPTHLIKTRGQQVTLRCSPKSGHDTVSWYQQALGQGPQFIFQYYEEEERQRGNFPDRFSGHQFPNYSSELNVNALLLGDSALYLCASSEDSRTGNTEAFFGQGTRLTVV.